This TCR delta chain was recovered during a study of Vδ1+ human thymocytes. Overall study results and limits: The authors advised highly purified populations and single-cell validation. Thymic TRG and TRD repertoires appeared highly polyclonal.

The sorted cells were CD3+ Vdelta1+ Vdelta2- thymocytes from alphabeta-depleted thymus. Germline V gene data show CDR1 as TSWWSYY and CDR2 as QGS. The CDR3 has 20 residues. RNA was extracted from the cells and then reverse transcribed. Multiplex PCR used pooled V-gene forward primers and a constant-region reverse primer to amplify CDR3s. With CATT, TCRdb re-called clones from the multiplex PCR reads. This table has 25,000 to 30,000 delta-chain clones, about 7.4% appearing once. This clone was observed a handful of times. The antigen is not known. A junction boundary mismatches the germline segment, possibly from a read error.

The chain recombines TRDV1 with TRDJ1; tentatively, D is TRDD3 (7 bases). The sequenced sample was Vdelta1+ gamma-delta thymocytes from the thymus. Indicated subset: FACS-sorted CD3+ TCRalphabeta- TCRVdelta1+ TCRVdelta2- thymocytes. This clonotype originated in a girl under three years old who had congenital heart surgery. In DNA, the CDR3 is TGTGCTCTTGGGGAACTAAGAATCTCCTACGTGGATACGCACAGATCTAAACCCATCTTT. Its translation is CALGELRISYVDTHRSKPIF.